This TCR beta chain was found in a study of shared clonotypes between healthy human individuals. CD45RO negativity and positive selection for CCR7 defined naive CD8 cells, a population that excluded terminally differentiated effector memory CD45RA+ cells. There are 13 residues in the CDR3. V gave up 7 bases and J gave up 5 bases, with 11 bases separating them. Germline CDR1 reads MDHEN; CDR2 reads SYDVKM. Only in-frame clones appear in the TCRdb table, and some are missing; sequencing was by immunoSEQ multiplex PCR. The table shows around 700,000 clones, with around 92% occurring only once. This TCR was recovered from a man aged 25-45 years in good health. Sequenced sample: naive CD8+ T cells sorted from blood. The chain couples TRBV28 to TRBJ2-2, with unresolved D. CDR3 sequence (DNA): TGTGCCAGCACCCTGCTGGTGACCGGGGAGCTGTTTTTT. Protein sequence: CASTLLVTGELFF.